One sample yielded the 17 T cell receptor beta chains listed below, sequenced in a study of T cell responses to AZD1222 COVID-19 vaccine. Libraries were prepared by immunoSEQ multiplex PCR; TCRdb keeps only in-frame clonotypes and omits some of them. The sample consists of roughly 49,000 clones, approximately 88% of them appearing once. Sequenced here: peripheral blood, sampled 28 days after the second AZD1222 dose. The receptors originated from an adult who received the AZD1222 COVID-19 vaccine.

V usage is TRBV24-1 and J usage is TRBJ2-3, with a possible D match to TRBD2 (5 bases). The germline CDR1 and CDR2 sequences are KGHDR and SFDVKD. There are 14 residues in the CDR3. Trimming left V 6 bases short and J 3 bases short, with 12 bases between. As DNA, the CDR3 is TGTGCCACCAGTCAGAGGGTTGTGACAGATACGCAGTATTTT. Amino acid sequence: CATSQRVVTDTQYF.

The rearrangement links TRBV15 to TRBJ2-7, with D possibly being TRBD2 (7 bases). The V end was cut by 3 bases, the J end by 2 bases, with 14 bases between. This CDR3 spans 15 amino acids. Germline CDR1 and CDR2: LNHNV and YYDKDF (reference sequence). The CDR3, as DNA: TGTGCCACCAGCAGGGACGGGGGGCTCGCCTACGAGCAGTACTTC. It is translated as CATSRDGGLAYEQYF.

V and J are TRBV10-2 and TRBJ2-1; 12 bases align to TRBD2. Trimming removed 2 bases from V and 9 bases from J; junction bases left unmatched: 5. This CDR3 is built from 15 residues. The germline CDR1 and CDR2 sequences are WSHSY and SAAADI. The CDR3 sequence: CASSEALAGGSEQFF. CDR3 DNA sequence: TGCGCCAGCAGTGAGGCACTAGCGGGAGGTTCTGAGCAGTTCTTC.

V gene TRBV28 combines with J gene TRBJ2-5, with no clear D. The length of the CDR3 is 14 residues. Trimming pared 5 bases from V and 2 bases from J, leaving 12 bases between. Germline V gene lookup returns CDR1 MDHEN and CDR2 SYDVKM. In DNA, the CDR3 is TGTGCCAGCAGTCCCACTCGAAAACAAGAGACCCAGTACTTC. It yields the protein CASSPTRKQETQYF. The entire variable domain, with the rest obtained from reference TRBV28 and TRBJ2-5, is as follows: DVKVTQSSRYLVKRTGEKVFLECVQDMDHENMFWYRQDPGLGLRLIYFSYDVKMKEKGDIPEGYSVSREKKERFSLILESASTNQTSMYLCASSPTRKQETQYFGPGTRLLVL.

J is TRBJ1-2 and V is TRBV2; 7 nucleotides align to TRBD1. The germline CDR1 and CDR2 sequences are SNHLY and FYNNEI. Unmatched junction bases numbered 1, after V lost 4 bases and J lost 2 bases. The CDR3 length is 13 residues. CDR3 sequence: CASSVTGNYGYTF. The CDR3 nucleotides read TGTGCCAGCAGTGTGACAGGGAACTATGGCTACACCTTC.

The chain employs TRBV20-1 and TRBJ2-1; 11 bases line up with TRBD2. This CDR3 is 16 amino acids long. V was clipped by 3 bases and J by 1 base; unmatched bases: 5. Looked up from germline, CDR1 is DFQATT and CDR2 is SNEGSKA (reference sequence). The CDR3 bases are TGCAGTGCTAGTCCCGGGACTAGCGGATCCTACAATGAGCAGTTCTTC. Translated: CSASPGTSGSYNEQFF.

This clone turned up a few times. V and J are TRBV24-1 and TRBJ1-5; a weak D match, TRBD1 (6 bases). V was clipped by 3 bases and J by 7 bases, with 9 bases between them. Germline assignment: CDR1 KGHDR and CDR2 SFDVKD. CDR3 length equals 13 residues. CDR3 bases: TGTGCCACCAGTGATCGGGGGGGCCAGCCCCAGCATTTT. It is translated as CATSDRGGQPQHF.

This rearrangement joins TRBV28 to TRBJ1-1; D is perhaps TRBD1 (5 bases). Germline V CDR1 and CDR2: MDHEN, SYDVKM. The germline V and J ends were trimmed by 8 bases and 1 base, with 14 bases remaining between them. This CDR3 is built from 14 residues. The DNA of the CDR3 is TGTGCCAGCGCCCTATGGGACTCGAACACTGAAGCTTTCTTT. The encoded protein is CASALWDSNTEAFF.

The V call is TRBV7-9, the J call TRBJ2-7; D ambiguous. This CDR3 is 12 amino acids long. Trimming cost V 3 bases and J 7 bases, with 10 bases left between them. Per the germline V gene, CDR1 is SEHNR and CDR2 is FQNEAQ (reference sequence). The CDR3 protein is CASSFHGVEQYF. The CDR3 DNA sequence: TGTGCCAGCAGCTTCCACGGAGTGGAGCAGTACTTC.

The chain links TRBV2 to TRBJ2-1, with 10 bases matching TRBD2. Looked up from germline, CDR1 is SNHLY and CDR2 is FYNNEI. V was clipped by 5 bases and J by 6 bases; unmatched bases: 7. The CDR3 has 15 amino acids. For the CDR3, the DNA is TGTGCCAGCAGTCTAACTAGCGGGGCCCCCAATGAGCAGTTCTTC. Its protein is CASSLTSGAPNEQFF.

CDR3 bases: TGTGCCAGCATCGGACAGGTCAACACTGAAGCTTTCTTT. Protein sequence: CASIGQVNTEAFF. The chain uses TRBV7-9 and TRBJ1-1; 7 bases align to TRBD1. Germline CDR1 reads SEHNR; CDR2 reads FQNEAQ (reference sequence). V lost 7 bases and J lost 2; bases outside the gene matches: 4. This CDR3 is built from 13 residues.

A word on this clone: The junction differs from germline at one of its ends, possibly a read error. V usage is TRBV4-2 and J usage is TRBJ2-7; the D is unclear. CDR1 and CDR2 (germline): LGHNA, YNFKEQ. The CDR3 has 11 amino acids. The CDR3 nucleotides read TGTGCCAGCAGCAAAGAGTCCGAGCAGTACTTC. It is translated as CASSKESEQYF.

The chain combines TRBV30 with TRBJ1-5; D is ambiguous. The germline CDR1 and CDR2 sequences are GTSNPN and SVGIG (reference sequence). The CDR3 consists of 12 residues. The germline V and J ends were trimmed by 2 bases and 4 bases, with 6 bases remaining between them. CDR3 coding DNA: TGTGCCTGGAGTTTGGGGAATCAGCCCCAGCATTTT. Residues: CAWSLGNQPQHF. The variable domain in full, completed from reference TRBV30 and TRBJ1-5, reads SQTIHQWPATLVQPVGSPLSLECTVEGTSNPNLYWYRQAAGRGLQLLFYSVGIGQISSEVPQNLSASRPQDRQFILSSKKLLLSDSGFYLCAWSLGNQPQHFGDGTRLSIL.

The rearrangement links TRBV11-2 to TRBJ2-5; a weak D match, TRBD2 (5 bases). The germline V gene has CDR1 SGHAT and CDR2 FQNNGV. Deletions cut 5 bases from V and 5 bases from J, with 15 bases between. CDR3 length equals 14 residues. The CDR3 spells CASSPTRPGETQYF. CDR3 sequence (DNA): TGTGCCAGCAGCCCCACTCGGCCGGGGGAGACCCAGTACTTC.

This clone came up once. The chain links TRBV11-2 to TRBJ1-6, with D hard to call. CDR3 size: 13 residues. Trimming took off 1 base at V and 8 bases at J, with 6 bases between the two ends. Germline values: CDR1 SGHAT, CDR2 FQNNGV. The CDR3 reads CASSLVRDSPLHF. In DNA, the CDR3 is TGTGCCAGCAGCTTAGTCCGGGATTCACCCCTCCACTTT.

This clone was seen a single time. This chain joins TRBV29-1 and TRBJ1-5; 7 bases are a match to TRBD1. After removal of 7 bases from V and 0 bases from J, the junction contained 6 bases not matched to a gene. The CDR3 has 14 residues. Germline-derived CDR1 and CDR2 are SQVTM and ANQGSEA. The CDR3 sequence: CSALTGNSNQPQHF. In DNA form, the CDR3 reads TGCAGCGCCCTGACAGGGAATAGCAATCAGCCCCAGCATTTT.

The chain joins TRBV15 to TRBJ2-7, with D unresolved. Germline CDR1 LNHNV, CDR2 YYDKDF (reference sequence). The V end was cut by 5 bases, the J end by 2 bases, with 28 bases between. The CDR3 covers 19 residues. The CDR3 region has the DNA TGTGCCACCAGCCCAGAGAGTACCTTATTGGCGGATATTACCTACGAGCAGTACTTC. Amino acid sequence: CATSPESTLLADITYEQYF.